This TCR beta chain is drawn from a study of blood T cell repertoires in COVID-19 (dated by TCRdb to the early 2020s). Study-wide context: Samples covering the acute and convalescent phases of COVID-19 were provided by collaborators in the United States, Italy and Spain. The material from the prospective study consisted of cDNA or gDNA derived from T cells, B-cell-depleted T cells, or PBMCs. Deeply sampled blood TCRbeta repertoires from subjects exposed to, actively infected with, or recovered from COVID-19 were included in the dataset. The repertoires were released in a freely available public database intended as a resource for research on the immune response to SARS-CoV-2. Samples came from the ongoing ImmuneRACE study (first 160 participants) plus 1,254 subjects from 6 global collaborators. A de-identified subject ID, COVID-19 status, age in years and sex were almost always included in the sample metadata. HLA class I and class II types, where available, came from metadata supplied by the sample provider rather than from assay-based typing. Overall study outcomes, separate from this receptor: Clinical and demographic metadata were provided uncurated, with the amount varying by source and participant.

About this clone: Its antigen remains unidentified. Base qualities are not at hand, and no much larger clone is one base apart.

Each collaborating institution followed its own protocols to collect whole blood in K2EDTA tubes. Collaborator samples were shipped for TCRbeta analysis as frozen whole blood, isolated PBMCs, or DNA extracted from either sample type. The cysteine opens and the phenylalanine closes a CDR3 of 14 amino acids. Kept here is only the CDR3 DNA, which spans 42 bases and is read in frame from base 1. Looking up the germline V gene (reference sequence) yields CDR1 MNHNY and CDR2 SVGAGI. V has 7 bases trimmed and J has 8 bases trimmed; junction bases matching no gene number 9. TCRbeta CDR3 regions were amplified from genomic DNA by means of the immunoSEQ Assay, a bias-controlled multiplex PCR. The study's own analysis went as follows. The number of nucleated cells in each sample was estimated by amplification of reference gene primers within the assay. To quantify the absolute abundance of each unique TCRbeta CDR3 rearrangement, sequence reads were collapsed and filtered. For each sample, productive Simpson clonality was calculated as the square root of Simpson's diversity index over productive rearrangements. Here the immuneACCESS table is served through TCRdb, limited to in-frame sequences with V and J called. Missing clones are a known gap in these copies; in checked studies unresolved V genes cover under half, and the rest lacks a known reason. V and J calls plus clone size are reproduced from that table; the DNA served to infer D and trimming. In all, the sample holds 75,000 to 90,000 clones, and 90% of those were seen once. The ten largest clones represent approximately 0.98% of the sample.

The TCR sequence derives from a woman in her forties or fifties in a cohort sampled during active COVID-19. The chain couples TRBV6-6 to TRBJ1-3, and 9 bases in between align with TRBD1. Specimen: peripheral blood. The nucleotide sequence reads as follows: TGTGCCAGCAACGGACAGGGGAGTTTAGACACCATATATTTT. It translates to CASNGQGSLDTIYF.